This T cell receptor beta chain was profiled in a study of cytomegalovirus exposure and HLA in healthy donors. The PCR employed 60 Vbeta primers together with 13 Jbeta primers. Generated by immunoSEQ multiplex PCR, the TCRdb table keeps only in-frame clones and is missing some. This table has 150,000 to 180,000 clones, roughly four fifths appearing once. The sequenced sample consisted of PBMCs. This sequence was found in a young man in good health and CMV-seronegative.

CDR3 nucleotide sequence: TGTGCCAGCAGCCCAAACCGACAGGGATTAGGCTATGGCTACACCTTC. It codes for CASSPNRQGLGYGYTF. The chain is built from TRBV9 and TRBJ1-2; the match to TRBD1 covers 7 bases. Per germline, CDR1 SGDLS and CDR2 YYNGEE. Trimming cost V 4 bases and J 4 bases; bases outside gene matches: 13. This CDR3 is built from 16 residues.